This entry lists 6 T cell receptor beta chains sequenced from one sample in a study of cytomegalovirus exposure and HLA in healthy donors. Data came from immunoSEQ multiplex PCR; TCRdb stores just in-frame clones and leaves some out. Of some 79,000 clones listed, around 94% are singletons. The source material was PBMCs. Receptors were obtained from a woman under 30 in good health and CMV-seropositive.

This clone occurred once. This sequence joins TRBV6-5 and TRBJ1-6; D remains unclear. The CDR3 is 16 residues long. CDR1 is MNHEY, CDR2 SVGAGI, per germline. V was clipped by 3 bases and J by 6 bases, with 15 bases between them. CDR3: CASSYSSRVPNSPLHF. CDR3 in DNA: TGTGCCAGCAGTTATTCTAGCCGGGTGCCTAATTCACCCCTCCACTTT.

The chain carries TRBV5-1 and TRBJ1-1, with D possibly being TRBD1 (5 bases). Trimming pared 4 bases from V and 1 base from J, leaving 11 bases between. The CDR3 consists of 14 residues. Per germline, CDR1 SGHRS and CDR2 YFSETQ. DNA of the CDR3: TGCGCCAGCAGCCTCGACAGTACGAACACTGAAGCTTTCTTT. Amino acids: CASSLDSTNTEAFF.

The chain carries TRBV6-1 and TRBJ2-3, with 13 bases aligning to TRBD2. Looked up from germline, CDR1 is MNHNS and CDR2 is SASEGT. J gave up 4 bases and V 6 bases, and 4 bases lay outside the gene matches. This CDR3 comprises 15 residues. CDR3 amino acids: CASRELAGGPDTQYF. For the CDR3, the DNA is TGTGCCAGCAGAGAACTAGCGGGGGGGCCAGATACGCAGTATTTT.

The chain carries TRBV5-1 and TRBJ1-2; 9 nucleotides align to TRBD1. From germline, CDR1 is SGHRS and CDR2 YFSETQ. This CDR3 is built from 16 residues. V was clipped by 1 base and J by 5 bases; unmatched bases: 9. The CDR3 loop reads CASSLRGTGTSYGYTF. The CDR3 DNA is TGCGCCAGCAGCTTGCGGGGGACAGGGACCTCGTATGGCTACACCTTC.

Details on this clone: The same CDR3 is also encoded by other DNA sequences in this sample. The rearrangement uses TRBV6-1 and TRBJ1-5, with D perhaps matching TRBD1 (5 bases). V lost 0 bases and J lost 0, with 6 bases in between. The germline V gene has CDR1 MNHNS and CDR2 SASEGT. This CDR3 region has 15 residues. The CDR3 region has the DNA TGTGCCAGCAGTGAAGCCGGGGGTAGCAATCAGCCCCAGCATTTT. This gives the protein CASSEAGGSNQPQHF.

The gene calls are TRBV27 and TRBJ2-1; D not resolved. The CDR3 totals 12 residues. The V and J ends lost 5 bases and 6 bases respectively, with 8 bases between them. Germline-derived CDR1 and CDR2 are MNHEY and SMNVEV (reference sequence). CDR3 protein: CASSPVPNEQFF. The CDR3 DNA is TGTGCCAGCAGTCCCGTTCCCAATGAGCAGTTCTTC.